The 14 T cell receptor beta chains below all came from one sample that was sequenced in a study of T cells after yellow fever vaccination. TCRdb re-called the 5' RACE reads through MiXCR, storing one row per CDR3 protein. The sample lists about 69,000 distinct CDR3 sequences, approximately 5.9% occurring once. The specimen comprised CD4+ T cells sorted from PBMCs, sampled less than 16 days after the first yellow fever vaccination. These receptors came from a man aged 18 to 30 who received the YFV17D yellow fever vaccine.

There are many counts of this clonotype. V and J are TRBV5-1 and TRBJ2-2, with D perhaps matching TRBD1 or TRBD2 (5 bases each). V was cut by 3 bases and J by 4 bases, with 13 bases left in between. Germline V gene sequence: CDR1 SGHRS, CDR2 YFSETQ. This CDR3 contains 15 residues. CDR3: CASSSGTFSTGELFF. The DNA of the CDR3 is TGCGCCAGCAGCTCCGGGACGTTCTCCACCGGGGAGCTGTTTTTT.

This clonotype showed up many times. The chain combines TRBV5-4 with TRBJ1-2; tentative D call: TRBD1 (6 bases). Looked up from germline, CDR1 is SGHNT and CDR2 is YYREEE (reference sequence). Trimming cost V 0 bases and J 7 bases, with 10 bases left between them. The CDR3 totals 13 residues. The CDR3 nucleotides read TGTGCCAGCAGCTTGGGGGACATGTCTGGCTACACCTTC. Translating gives CASSLGDMSGYTF.

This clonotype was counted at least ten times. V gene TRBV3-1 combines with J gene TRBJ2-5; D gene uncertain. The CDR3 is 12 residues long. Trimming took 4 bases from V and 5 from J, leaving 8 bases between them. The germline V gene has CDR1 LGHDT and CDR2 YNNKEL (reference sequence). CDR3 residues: CASSRNGETQYF. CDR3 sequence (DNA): TGTGCCAGCAGCCGGAATGGGGAGACCCAGTACTTC.

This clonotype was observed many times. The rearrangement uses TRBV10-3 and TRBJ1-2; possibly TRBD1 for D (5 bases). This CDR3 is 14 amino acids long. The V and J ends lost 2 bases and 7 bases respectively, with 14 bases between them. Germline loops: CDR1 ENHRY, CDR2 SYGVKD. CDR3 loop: CAISEQGMLVGYTF. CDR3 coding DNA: TGTGCCATCAGTGAGCAGGGCATGTTGGTTGGCTACACCTTC.

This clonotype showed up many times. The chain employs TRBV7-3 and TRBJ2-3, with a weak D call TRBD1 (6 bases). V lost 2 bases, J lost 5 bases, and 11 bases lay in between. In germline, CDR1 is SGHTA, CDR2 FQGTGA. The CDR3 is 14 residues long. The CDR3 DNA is TGTGCCAGCAGCTTAGAGGGGGAGAGAGATACGCAGTATTTT. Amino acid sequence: CASSLEGERDTQYF.

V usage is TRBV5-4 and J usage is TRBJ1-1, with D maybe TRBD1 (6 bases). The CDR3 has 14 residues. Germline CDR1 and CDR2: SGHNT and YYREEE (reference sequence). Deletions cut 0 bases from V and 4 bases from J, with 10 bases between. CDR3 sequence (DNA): TGTGCCAGCAGCTTGGCGGGGGCATTCACTGAAGCTTTCTTT. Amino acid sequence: CASSLAGAFTEAFF.

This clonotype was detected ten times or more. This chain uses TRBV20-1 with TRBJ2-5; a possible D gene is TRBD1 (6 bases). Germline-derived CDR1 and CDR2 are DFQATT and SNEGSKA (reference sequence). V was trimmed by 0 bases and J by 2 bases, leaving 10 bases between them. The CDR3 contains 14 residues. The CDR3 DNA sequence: TGCAGTGCTAGAGATCTGGACAGACAAGAGACCCAGTACTTC. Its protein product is CSARDLDRQETQYF.

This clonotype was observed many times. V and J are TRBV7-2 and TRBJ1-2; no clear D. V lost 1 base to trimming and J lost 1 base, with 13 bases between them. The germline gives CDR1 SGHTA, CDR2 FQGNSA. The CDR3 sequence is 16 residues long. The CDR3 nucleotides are TGTGCCAGCAGCTTAGGGGCAGCTAAACTTAACTATGGCTACACCTTC. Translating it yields CASSLGAAKLNYGYTF.

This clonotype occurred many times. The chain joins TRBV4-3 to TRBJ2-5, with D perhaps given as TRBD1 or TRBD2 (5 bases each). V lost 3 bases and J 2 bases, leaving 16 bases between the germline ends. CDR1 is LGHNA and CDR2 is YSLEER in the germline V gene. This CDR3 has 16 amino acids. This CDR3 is CASSQGPGAGQETQYF. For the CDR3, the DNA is TGCGCCAGCAGCCAGGGCCCCGGGGCAGGGCAAGAGACCCAGTACTTC.

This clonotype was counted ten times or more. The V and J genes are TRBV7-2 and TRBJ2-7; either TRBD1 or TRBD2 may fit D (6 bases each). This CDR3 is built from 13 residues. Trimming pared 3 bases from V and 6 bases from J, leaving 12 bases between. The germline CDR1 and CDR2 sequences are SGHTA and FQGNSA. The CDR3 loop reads CASSFQGRSEQYF. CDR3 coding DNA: TGTGCCAGCAGCTTCCAGGGGAGGTCCGAGCAGTACTTC.

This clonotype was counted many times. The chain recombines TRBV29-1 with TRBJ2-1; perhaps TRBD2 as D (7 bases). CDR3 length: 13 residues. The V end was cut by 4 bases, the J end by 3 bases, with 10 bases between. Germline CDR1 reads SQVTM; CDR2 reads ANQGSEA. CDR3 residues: CSVAGGHYNEQFF. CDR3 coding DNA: TGCAGCGTTGCGGGGGGCCACTACAATGAGCAGTTCTTC.

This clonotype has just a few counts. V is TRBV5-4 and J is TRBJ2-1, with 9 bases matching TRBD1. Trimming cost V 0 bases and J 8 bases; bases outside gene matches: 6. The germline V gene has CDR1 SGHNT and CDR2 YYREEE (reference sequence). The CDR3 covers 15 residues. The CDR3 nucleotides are TGTGCCAGCAGCTTGGTCGGGACAGGGTTGGATGAGCAGTTCTTC. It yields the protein CASSLVGTGLDEQFF.

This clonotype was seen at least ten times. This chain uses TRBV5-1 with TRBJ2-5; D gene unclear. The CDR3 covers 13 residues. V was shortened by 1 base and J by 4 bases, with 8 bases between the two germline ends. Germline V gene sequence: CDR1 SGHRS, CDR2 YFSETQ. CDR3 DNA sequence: TGCGCCAGCAGCTTGACAGTCCTAGAGACCCAGTACTTC. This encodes CASSLTVLETQYF.

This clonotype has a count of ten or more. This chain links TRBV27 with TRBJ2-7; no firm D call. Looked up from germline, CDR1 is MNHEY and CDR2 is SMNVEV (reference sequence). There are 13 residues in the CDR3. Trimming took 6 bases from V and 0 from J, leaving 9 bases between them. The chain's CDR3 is CASSPTVSYEQYF. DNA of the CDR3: TGTGCCAGCAGCCCGACGGTCTCCTACGAGCAGTACTTC.